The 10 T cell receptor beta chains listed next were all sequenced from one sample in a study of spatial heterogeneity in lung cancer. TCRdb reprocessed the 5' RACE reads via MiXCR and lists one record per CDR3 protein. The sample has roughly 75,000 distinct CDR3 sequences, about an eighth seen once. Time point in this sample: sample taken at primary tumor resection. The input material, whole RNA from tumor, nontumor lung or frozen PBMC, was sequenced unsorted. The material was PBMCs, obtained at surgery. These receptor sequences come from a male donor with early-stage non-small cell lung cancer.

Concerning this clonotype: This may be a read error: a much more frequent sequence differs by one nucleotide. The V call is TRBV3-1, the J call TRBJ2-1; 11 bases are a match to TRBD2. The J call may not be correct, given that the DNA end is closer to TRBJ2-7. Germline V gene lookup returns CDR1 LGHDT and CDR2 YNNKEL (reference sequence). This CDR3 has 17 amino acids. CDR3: CASSPGALAGGYNEQYF. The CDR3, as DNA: TGTGCCAGCAGCCCCGGTGCCCTAGCGGGGGGCTACAATGAGCAGTACTTC.

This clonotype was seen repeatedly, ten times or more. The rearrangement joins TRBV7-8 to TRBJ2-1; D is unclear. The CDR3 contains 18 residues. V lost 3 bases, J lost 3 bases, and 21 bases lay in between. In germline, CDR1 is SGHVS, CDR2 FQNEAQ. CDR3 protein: CASSFRPLLLSDYNEQFF. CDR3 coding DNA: TGTGCCAGCAGCTTTAGGCCACTATTATTGTCAGACTACAATGAGCAGTTCTTC.

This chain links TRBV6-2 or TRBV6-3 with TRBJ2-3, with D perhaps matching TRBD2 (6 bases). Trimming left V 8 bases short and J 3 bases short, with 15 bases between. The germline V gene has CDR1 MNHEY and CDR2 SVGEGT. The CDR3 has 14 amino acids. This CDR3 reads CASGDGRRTDTQYF. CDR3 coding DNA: TGTGCCAGCGGGGACGGGAGACGGACAGATACGCAGTATTTT.

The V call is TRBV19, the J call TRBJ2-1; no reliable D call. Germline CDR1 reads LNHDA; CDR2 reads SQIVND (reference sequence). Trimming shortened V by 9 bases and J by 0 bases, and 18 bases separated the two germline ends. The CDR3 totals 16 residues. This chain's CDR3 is CASLGTAVSSYNEQFF. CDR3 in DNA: TGTGCCAGCCTCGGCACCGCGGTGAGCTCCTACAATGAGCAGTTCTTC.

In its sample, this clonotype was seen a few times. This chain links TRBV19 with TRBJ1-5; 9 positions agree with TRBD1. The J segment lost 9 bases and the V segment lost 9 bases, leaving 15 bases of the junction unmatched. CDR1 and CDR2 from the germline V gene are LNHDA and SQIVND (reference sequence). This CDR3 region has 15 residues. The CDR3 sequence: CASFEPGTGKSPQHF. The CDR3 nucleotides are TGTGCCAGCTTTGAGCCAGGGACAGGGAAGTCGCCCCAGCATTTT.

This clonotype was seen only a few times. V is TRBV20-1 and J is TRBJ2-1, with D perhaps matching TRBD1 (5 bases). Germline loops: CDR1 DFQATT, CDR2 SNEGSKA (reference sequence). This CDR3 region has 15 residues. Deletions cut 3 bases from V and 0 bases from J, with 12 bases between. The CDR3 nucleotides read TGCAGTGCTAGGGGGCGACCCAGCTCCTACAATGAGCAGTTCTTC. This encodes CSARGRPSSYNEQFF.

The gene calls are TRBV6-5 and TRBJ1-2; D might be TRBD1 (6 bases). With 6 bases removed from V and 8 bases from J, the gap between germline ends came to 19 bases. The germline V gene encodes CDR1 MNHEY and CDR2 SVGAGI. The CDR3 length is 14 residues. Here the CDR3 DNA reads TGTGCCAGCAGCCTCGGACAGTCTCTAGGAGGCTACACCTTC. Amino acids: CASSLGQSLGGYTF.

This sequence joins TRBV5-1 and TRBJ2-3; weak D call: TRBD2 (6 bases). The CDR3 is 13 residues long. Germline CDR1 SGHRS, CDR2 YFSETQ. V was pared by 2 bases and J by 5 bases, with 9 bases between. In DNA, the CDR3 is TGCGCCAGCAGCTTAGGAGGGGTAGATACGCAGTATTTT. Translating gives CASSLGGVDTQYF.

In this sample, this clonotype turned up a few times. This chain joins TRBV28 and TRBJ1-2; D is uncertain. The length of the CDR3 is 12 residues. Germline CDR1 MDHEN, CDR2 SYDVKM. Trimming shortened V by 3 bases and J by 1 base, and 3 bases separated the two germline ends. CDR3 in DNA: TGTGCCAGCAGTTTCAGTAACTATGGCTACACCTTC. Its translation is CASSFSNYGYTF.

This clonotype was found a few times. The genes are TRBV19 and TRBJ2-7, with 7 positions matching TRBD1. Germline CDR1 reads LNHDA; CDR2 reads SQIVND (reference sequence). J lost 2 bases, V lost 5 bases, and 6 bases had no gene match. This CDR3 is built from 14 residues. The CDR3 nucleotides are TGTGCCAGTAGTCCCCGGGACAGCGCCTACGAGCAGTACTTC. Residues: CASSPRDSAYEQYF.